This T cell receptor (beta chain) was identified during a study of blood T cell repertoires in COVID-19. Study summary: The samples span acute and convalescent COVID-19 from the United States, Italy and Spain.

In the authors' workflow: Quantification of nucleated cells was approximated via reference gene primer amplification. Produced via immunoSEQ multiplex PCR; TCRdb's table is partial and in-frame only. The V and J calls and clone size are taken from that table; D and trimming were inferred from the DNA. The table records under 50,000 clones, just over 85% of them present only once. The J segment lost 0 bases and the V segment lost 6 bases, leaving 8 bases of the junction unmatched. This CDR3 is 16 amino acids long. Per the germline V gene, CDR1 is WNHNN and CDR2 is SYGVQD (reference sequence). Sequencing was carried out using peripheral blood. This TCR was sampled from a man aged 35 to 55 with active COVID-19. The J gene is TRBJ2-1, the V gene TRBV10-1; 7 bases line up with TRBD2. This CDR3 reads CASSPQTSRSYNEQFF. The CDR3 DNA reads as TGCGCCAGCAGCCCGCAGACTAGCCGCTCCTACAATGAGCAGTTCTTC.